Presented here are 2 T cell receptor beta chains from one specimen sequenced in a study of blood T cells in healthy people across ages. A second PCR, run for roughly 6 to 11 cycles, used a sample-barcoded 5' primer plus a J-beta primer mix. MiXCR was run by TCRdb on the 5' RACE reads, yielding one entry per CDR3 protein. The sample has 1.5 million to 2 million distinct CDR3 sequences, around 35% seen once; the top ten hold 10% to 12%. Input material: blood. Receptor source: a woman aged 25-40 years in good health.

A few counts support this clonotype. The V call is TRBV29-1, the J call TRBJ2-1, with 8 bases lining up with TRBD1. CDR3 length: 16 residues. Per germline, CDR1 SQVTM and CDR2 ANQGSEA. Losses at the gene ends were 7 bases for V and 7 bases for J; bases not matched to a gene: 18. CDR3: CSAPHLWGQDENEQFF. DNA for the CDR3: TGCAGCGCACCTCACCTCTGGGGACAGGACGAGAATGAGCAGTTCTTC.

Details on this clonotype: A clone one base away is much larger, so this may be a read error. The rearrangement uses TRBV7-2 and TRBJ2-1; unclear D gene. Per germline, CDR1 SGHTA and CDR2 FQGNSA. The CDR3 has 11 residues. In DNA form, the CDR3 reads TGTGCCTGCAGCTTAGCCCAGCCGCAGTTCTTC. This codes for CACSLAQPQFF.